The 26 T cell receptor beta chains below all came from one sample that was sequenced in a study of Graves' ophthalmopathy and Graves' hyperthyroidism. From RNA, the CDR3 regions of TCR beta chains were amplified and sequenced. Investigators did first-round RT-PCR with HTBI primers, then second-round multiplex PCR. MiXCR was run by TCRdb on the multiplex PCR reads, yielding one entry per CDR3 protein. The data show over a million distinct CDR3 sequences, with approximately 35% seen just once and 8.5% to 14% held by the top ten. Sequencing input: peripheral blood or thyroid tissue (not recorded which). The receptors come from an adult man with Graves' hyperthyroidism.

The DNA for the CDR3 is TGTGCCAGCAGCGACCCGTGGGGGTTGAAGACCCAGTACTTC. Its translation: CASSDPWGLKTQYF. The rearrangement joins TRBV9 to TRBJ2-5; D could derive from TRBD1 or TRBD2 (5 bases each). This CDR3 is 14 amino acids long. Trimming shortened V by 3 bases and J by 6 bases, and 15 bases separated the two germline ends. Germline V CDR1 and CDR2: SGDLS, YYNGEE.

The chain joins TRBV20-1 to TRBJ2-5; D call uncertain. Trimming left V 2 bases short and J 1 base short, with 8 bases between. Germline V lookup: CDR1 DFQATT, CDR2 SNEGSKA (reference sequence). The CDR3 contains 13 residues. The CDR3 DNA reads TGCAGTGCTAGAAGCAGGTTCCAAGAGACCCAGTACTTC. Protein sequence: CSARSRFQETQYF.

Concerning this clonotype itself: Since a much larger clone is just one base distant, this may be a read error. CDR3 sequence: CASSSGHLRRALF. The CDR3 DNA reads as TGTGCCAGCAGCTCAGGACACCTCAGGCGAGCTCTCTTT. This rearrangement joins TRBV13 to TRBJ1-1; tentative D call: TRBD1 (5 bases). There are 13 residues in the CDR3. CDR1 and CDR2 from the germline V gene are PRHDT and FYEKMQ (reference sequence).

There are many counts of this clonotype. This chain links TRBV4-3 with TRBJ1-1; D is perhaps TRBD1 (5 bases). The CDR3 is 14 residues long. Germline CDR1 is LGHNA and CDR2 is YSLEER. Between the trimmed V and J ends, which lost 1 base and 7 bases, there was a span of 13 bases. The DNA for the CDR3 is TGCGCCAGCAGCCAAGCACCGGGGGGAGGTGAAGCTTTCTTT. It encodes CASSQAPGGGEAFF.

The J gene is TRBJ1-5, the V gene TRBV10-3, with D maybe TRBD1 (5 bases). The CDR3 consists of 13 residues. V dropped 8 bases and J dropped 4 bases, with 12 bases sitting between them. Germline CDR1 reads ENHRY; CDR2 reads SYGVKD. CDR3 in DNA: TGTGCCATCCGGGACGAAGGAAATCAGCCCCAGCATTTT. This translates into CAIRDEGNQPQHF.

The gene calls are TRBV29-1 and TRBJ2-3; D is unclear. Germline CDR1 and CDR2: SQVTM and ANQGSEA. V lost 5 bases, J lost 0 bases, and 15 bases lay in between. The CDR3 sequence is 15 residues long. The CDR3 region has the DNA TGCAGCGTTAACCCGATGGCAGCTAGCACAGATACGCAGTATTTT. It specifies CSVNPMAASTDTQYF.

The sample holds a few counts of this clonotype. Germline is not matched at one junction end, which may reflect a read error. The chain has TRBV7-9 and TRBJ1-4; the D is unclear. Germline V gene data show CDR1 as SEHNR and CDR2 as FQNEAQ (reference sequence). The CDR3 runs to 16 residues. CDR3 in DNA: TGTGCCAGCAGCCCCATAACTCCGGGATTTAATGAAAAACTGCTTTTT. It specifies CASSPITPGFNEKLLF.

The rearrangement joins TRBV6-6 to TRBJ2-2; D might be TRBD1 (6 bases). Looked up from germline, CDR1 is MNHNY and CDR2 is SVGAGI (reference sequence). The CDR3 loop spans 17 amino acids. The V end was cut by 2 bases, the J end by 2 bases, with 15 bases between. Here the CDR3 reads CASSYPRGQPNTGELFF. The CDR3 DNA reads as TGTGCCAGCAGTTACCCACGAGGACAGCCAAACACCGGGGAGCTGTTTTTT.

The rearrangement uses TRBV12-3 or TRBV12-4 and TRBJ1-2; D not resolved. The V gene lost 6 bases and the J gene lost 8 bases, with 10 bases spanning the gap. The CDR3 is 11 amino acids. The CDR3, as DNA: TGTGCCAGCAGCCCCACTTTCGGCTACACCTTC. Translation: CASSPTFGYTF.

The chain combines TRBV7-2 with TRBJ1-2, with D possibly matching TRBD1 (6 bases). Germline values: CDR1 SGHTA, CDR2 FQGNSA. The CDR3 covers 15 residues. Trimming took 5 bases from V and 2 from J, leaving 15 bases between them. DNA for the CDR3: TGTGCCAGCAGCCAAGGAGGACAGAACAACTATGGCTACACCTTC. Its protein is CASSQGGQNNYGYTF.

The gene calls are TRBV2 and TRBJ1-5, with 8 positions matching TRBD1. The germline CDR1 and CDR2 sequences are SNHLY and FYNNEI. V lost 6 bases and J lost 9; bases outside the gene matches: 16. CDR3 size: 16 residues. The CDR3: CASSSSRQGPGWPQHF. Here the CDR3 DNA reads TGTGCCAGCAGCAGTAGCCGACAGGGGCCTGGATGGCCCCAGCATTTT.

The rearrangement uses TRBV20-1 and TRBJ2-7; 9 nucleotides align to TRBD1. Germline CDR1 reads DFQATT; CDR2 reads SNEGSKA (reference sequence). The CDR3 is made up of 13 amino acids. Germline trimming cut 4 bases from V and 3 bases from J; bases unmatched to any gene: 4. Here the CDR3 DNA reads TGCAGTGCTAAGGGACAGGGCCTCTACGAGCAGTACTTC. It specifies CSAKGQGLYEQYF.

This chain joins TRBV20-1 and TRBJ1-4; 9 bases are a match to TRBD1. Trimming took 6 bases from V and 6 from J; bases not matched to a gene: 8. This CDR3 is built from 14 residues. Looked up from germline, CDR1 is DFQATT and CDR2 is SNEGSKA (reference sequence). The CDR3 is CSASRTGEYEKLFF. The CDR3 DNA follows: TGCAGTGCCAGCAGGACAGGGGAGTATGAAAAACTGTTTTTT.

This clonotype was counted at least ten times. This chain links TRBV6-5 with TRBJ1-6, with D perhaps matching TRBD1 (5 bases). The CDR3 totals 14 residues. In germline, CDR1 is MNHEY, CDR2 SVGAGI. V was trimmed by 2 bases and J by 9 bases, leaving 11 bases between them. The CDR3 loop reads CASSYQGPSSPLHF. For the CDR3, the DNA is TGTGCCAGCAGTTACCAGGGACCAAGTTCACCCCTCCACTTT.

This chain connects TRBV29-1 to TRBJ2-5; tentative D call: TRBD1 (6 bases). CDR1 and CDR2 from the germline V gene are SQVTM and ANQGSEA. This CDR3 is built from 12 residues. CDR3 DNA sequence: TGCAGTGCTTTAGGGGGACAAGAGACCCAGTACTTC. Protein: CSALGGQETQYF.

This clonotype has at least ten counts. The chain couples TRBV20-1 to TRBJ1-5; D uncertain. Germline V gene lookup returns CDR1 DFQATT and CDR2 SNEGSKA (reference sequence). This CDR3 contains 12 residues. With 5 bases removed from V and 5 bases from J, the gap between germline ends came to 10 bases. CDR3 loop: CSARTTDQPQHF. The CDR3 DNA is TGCAGTGCTCGAACTACGGATCAGCCCCAGCATTTT.

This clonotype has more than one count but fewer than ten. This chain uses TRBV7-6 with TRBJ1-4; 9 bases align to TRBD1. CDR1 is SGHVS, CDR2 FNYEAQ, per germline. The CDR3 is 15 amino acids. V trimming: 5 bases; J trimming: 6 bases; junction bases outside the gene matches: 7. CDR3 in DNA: TGTGCCAGCAGCCCCGGGACAGGGAGTTATGAAAAACTGTTTTTT. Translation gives CASSPGTGSYEKLFF.

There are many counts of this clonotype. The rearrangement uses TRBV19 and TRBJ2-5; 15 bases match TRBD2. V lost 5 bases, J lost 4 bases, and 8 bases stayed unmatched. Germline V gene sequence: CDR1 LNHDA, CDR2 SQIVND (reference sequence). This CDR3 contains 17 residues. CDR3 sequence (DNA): TGTGCCAGTAGTTCCTGGACTAGCGGGAGGGCCAGAGAGACCCAGTACTTC. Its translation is CASSSWTSGRARETQYF. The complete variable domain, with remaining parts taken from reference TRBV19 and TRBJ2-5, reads DGGITQSPKYLFRKEGQNVTLSCEQNLNHDAMYWYRQDPGQGLRLIYYSQIVNDFQKGDIAEGYSVSREKKESFPLTVTSAQKNPTAFYLCASSSWTSGRARETQYFGPGTRLLVL.

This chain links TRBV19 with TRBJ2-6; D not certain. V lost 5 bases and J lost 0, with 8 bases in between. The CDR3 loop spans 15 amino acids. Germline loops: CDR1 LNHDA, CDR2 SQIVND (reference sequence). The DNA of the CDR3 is TGTGCCAGTAGTCCCCAGCGCTCTGGGGCCAACGTCCTGACTTTC. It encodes CASSPQRSGANVLTF.

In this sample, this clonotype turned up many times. The CDR3 reads CASRTGTDYGYTF. The CDR3 coding sequence is TGTGCCAGCAGAACCGGGACGGACTATGGCTACACCTTC. The chain recombines TRBV6-6 with TRBJ1-2; a weak D match, TRBD1 (5 bases). Germline loops: CDR1 MNHNY, CDR2 SVGAGI (reference sequence). This CDR3 region has 13 residues. V lost 6 bases and J lost 3, with 11 bases in between.

CDR3: CASSVRQNYGYTF. The CDR3 DNA reads as TGTGCCAGCAGCGTCCGTCAGAACTATGGCTACACCTTC. The chain couples TRBV9 to TRBJ1-2; D gene ambiguous. Germline-derived CDR1 and CDR2 are SGDLS and YYNGEE. The V end was cut by 2 bases, the J end by 2 bases, with 7 bases between. The CDR3 covers 13 residues.

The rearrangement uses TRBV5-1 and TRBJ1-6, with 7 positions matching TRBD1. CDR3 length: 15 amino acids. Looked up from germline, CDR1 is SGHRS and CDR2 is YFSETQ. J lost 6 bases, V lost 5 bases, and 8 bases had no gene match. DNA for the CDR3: TGCGCCAGCAGACCCCCGGGACAGCTTAATTCACCCCTCCACTTT. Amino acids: CASRPPGQLNSPLHF.

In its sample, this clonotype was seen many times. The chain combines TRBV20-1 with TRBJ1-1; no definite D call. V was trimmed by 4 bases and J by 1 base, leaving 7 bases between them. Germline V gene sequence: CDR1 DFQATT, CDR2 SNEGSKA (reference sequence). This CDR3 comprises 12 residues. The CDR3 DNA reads TGCAGTGCTAAAGAACCGAACACTGAAGCTTTCTTT. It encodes CSAKEPNTEAFF.

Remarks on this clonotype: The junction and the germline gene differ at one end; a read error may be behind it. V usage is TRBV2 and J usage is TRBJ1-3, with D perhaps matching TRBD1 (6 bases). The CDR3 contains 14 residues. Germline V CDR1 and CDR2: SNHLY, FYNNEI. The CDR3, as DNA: TGTGCCTCAGGACAGCAGAGTTCTGGAAACGCCATATATTTT. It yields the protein CASGQQSSGNAIYF.

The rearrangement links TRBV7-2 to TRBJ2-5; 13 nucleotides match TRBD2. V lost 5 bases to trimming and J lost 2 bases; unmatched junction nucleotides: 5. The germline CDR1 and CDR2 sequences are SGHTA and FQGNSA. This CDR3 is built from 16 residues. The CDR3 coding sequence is TGTGCCAGCAGCACGCCGGGACTAGCGGGACAAGAGACCCAGTACTTC. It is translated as CASSTPGLAGQETQYF.

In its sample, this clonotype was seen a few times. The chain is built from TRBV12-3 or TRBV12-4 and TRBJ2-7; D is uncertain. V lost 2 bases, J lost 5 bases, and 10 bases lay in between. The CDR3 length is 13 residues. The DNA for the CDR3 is TGTGCCAGCAGTTTATACGCAGGTCACGAGCAGTACTTC. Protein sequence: CASSLYAGHEQYF.